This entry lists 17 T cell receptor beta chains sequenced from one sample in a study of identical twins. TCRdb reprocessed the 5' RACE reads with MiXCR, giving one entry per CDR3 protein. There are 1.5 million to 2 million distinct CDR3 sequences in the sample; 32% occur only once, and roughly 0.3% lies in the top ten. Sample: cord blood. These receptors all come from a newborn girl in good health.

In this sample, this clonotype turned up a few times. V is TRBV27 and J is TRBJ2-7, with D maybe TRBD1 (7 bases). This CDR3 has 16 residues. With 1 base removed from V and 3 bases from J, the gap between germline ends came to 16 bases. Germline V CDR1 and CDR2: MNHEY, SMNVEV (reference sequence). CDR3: CASSLLTSRGDYEQYF. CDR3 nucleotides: TGTGCCAGCAGTTTATTAACATCCAGGGGGGACTACGAGCAGTACTTC.

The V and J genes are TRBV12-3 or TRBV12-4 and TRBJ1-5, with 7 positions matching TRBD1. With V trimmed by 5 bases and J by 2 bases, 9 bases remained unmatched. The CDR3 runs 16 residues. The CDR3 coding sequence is TGTGCCAGCAGTCGGACCGTCGGACAGGGCAATCAGCCCCAGCATTTT. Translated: CASSRTVGQGNQPQHF.

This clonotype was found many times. The chain's CDR3 is CASSQDKSLYEQYF. The CDR3 nucleotides are TGTGCCAGCAGCCAAGATAAGTCCCTCTACGAGCAGTACTTC. The chain carries TRBV3-1 and TRBJ2-7; no firm D call. Germline V CDR1 and CDR2: LGHDT, YNNKEL (reference sequence). V was clipped by 0 bases and J by 3 bases, with 9 bases between them. The CDR3 runs 14 residues.

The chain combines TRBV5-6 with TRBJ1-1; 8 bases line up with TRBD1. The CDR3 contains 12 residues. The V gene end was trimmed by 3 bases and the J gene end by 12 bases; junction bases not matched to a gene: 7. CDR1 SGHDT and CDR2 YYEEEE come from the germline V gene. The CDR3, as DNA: TGTGCCAGCAGCTCTGACAGGGGAGTTACTTTCTTT. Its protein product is CASSSDRGVTFF. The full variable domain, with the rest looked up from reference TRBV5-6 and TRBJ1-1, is DAGVTQSPTHLIKTRGQQVTLRCSPKSGHDTVSWYQQALGQGPQFIFQYYEEEERQRGNFPDRFSGHQFPNYSSELNVNALLLGDSALYLCASSSDRGVTFFGQGTRLTVV.

CDR3: CASSEGPGASYEQYF. CDR3 DNA: TGTGCCAGCAGTGAAGGTCCGGGCGCCTCCTACGAGCAGTACTTC. This sequence joins TRBV6-1 and TRBJ2-7; D is undetermined. The V gene lost 1 base and the J gene lost 0 bases, with 10 bases spanning the gap. From germline, CDR1 is MNHNS and CDR2 SASEGT. This CDR3 contains 15 residues.

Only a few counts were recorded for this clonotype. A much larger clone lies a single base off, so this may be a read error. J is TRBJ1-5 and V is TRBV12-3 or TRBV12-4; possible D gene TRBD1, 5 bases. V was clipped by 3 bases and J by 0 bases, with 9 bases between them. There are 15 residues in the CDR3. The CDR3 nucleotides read TGTGCCAGCAGTTTTGCAGGGTATAGCAATCAGCCCCAGCATTTT. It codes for CASSFAGYSNQPQHF.

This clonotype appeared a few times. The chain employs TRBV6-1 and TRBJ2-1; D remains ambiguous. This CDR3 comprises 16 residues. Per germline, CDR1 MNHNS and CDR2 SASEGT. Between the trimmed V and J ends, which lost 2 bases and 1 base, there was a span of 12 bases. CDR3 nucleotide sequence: TGTGCCAGCAGTGAAAACCTCATTGTATCCTACAATGAGCAGTTCTTC. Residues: CASSENLIVSYNEQFF.

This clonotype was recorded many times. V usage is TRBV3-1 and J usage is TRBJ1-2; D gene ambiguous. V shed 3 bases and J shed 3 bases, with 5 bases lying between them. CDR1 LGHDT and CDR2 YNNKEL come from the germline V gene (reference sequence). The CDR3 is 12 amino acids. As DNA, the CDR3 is TGTGCCAGCAGCCAGACGGACTATGGCTACACCTTC. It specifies CASSQTDYGYTF.

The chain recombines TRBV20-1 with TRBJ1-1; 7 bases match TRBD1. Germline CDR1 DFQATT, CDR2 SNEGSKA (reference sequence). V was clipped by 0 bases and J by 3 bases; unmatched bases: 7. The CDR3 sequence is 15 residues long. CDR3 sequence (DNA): TGCAGTGCTAGAGATCCTAGACAGGGTGACACTGAAGCTTTCTTT. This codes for CSARDPRQGDTEAFF.

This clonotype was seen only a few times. The CDR3 is CSVARGVYNEQFF. The CDR3 DNA reads as TGCAGCGTTGCCCGAGGCGTTTACAATGAGCAGTTCTTC. The genes are TRBV29-1 and TRBJ2-1; no clear D. Trimming left V 4 bases short and J 4 bases short, with 11 bases between. This CDR3 region has 13 residues. Per germline, CDR1 SQVTM and CDR2 ANQGSEA.

In DNA form, the CDR3 reads TGTGCCAGCAGTTATCGAACCGTTACCGGGACAGGGGTTAACTATGGCTACACCTTC. Protein sequence: CASSYRTVTGTGVNYGYTF. The chain links TRBV6-5 to TRBJ1-2; TRBD1 agrees at 10 bases. This CDR3 has 19 residues. Trimming removed 3 bases from V and 1 base from J; junction bases left unmatched: 14. Germline-derived CDR1 and CDR2 are MNHEY and SVGAGI.

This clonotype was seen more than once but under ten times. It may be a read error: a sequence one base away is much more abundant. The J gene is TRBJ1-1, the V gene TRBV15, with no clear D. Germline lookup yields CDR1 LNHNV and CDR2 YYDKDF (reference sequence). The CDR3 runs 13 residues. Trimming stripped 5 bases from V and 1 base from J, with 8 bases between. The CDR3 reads CATSFRQNTEAFF. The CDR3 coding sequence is TGTGCCACCAGCTTCCGACAGAACACTGAAGCTTTCTTT.

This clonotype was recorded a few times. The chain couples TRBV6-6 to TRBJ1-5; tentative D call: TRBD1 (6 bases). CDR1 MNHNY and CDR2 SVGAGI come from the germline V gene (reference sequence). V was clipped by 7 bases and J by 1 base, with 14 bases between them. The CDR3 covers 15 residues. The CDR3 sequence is CASTHRVGSNQPQHF. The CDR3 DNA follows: TGTGCCAGCACCCACAGGGTTGGGAGCAATCAGCCCCAGCATTTT.

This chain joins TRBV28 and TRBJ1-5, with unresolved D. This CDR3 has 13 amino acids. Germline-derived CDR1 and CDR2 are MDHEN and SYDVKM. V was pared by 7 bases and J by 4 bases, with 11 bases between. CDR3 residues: CASISAFNQPQHF. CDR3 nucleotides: TGTGCCAGCATCAGTGCTTTTAATCAGCCCCAGCATTTT.

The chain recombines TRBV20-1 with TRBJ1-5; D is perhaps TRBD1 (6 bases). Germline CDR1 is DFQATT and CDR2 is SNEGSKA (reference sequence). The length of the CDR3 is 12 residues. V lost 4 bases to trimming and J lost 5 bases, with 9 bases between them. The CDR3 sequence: CSATTGHQPQHF. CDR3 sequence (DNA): TGCAGTGCTACAACAGGGCATCAGCCCCAGCATTTT.

CDR3 nucleotides: TGCGCCAGCAGCGGGACAGCTAGCATTCAGTACTTC. Translation gives CASSGTASIQYF. The genes are TRBV5-1 and TRBJ2-4, with 7 bases aligning to TRBD1. The CDR3 spans 12 residues. CDR1 is SGHRS, CDR2 YFSETQ, per germline. After removal of 4 bases from V and 9 bases from J, the junction contained 4 bases not matched to a gene.

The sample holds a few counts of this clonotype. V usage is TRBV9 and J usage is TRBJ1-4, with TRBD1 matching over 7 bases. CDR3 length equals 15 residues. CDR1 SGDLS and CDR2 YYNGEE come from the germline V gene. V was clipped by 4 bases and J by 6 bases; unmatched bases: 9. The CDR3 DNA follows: TGTGCCAGCAGCCTATCAGGGGGGAGAGATGAAAAACTGTTTTTT. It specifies CASSLSGGRDEKLFF.